These T cell receptor beta chains were read from a single sample in a study of spatial heterogeneity in lung cancer. From the 5' RACE reads, TCRdb called clonotypes with MiXCR, one entry per CDR3 protein. The repertoire holds tens of thousands of distinct CDR3 sequences, with more than 10% as singletons. The sample here was PBMCs, taken at surgery. The origin of the receptors is a male donor with early-stage non-small cell lung cancer. Both conserved end residues are part of each CDR3. The D gene is left open where the match is weak. Rows may omit the clone size; those that give it use once, few, many or a size class.

>TRBJ1-2|-|TRBV14|-
TGTGCCAGCAGCGACCGACAGGCCCCCTCGTCTGGCTACACCTTC
CASSDRQAPSSGYTF
>TRBJ2-3|-|TRBV21-1|few
TGTGCCAGCAGCAAGCGACCTAGCGGGGCGGCAGATACGCAGTATTTT
CASSKRPSGAADTQYF
>TRBJ1-1|-|TRBV7-9|-
TGTGCCAGTTATGGAGTGGCTGAAGCTTTCTTT
CASYGVAEAFF
>TRBJ1-5|TRBD1|TRBV7-2|few
TGTGCCAGCAGCGTGACAGGGGCCAATCAGCCCCAGCATTTT
CASSVTGANQPQHF
>TRBJ1-2|-|TRBV6-2/TRBV6-3|few
TGTGCCAGCAGTACCAGGGTCGTTCGCTATGGCTACACCTTC
CASSTRVVRYGYTF
>TRBJ2-2|-|TRBV4-2|-
TGTGCCAGCAGCCATTACCCCAGAACCGGGGAGCTGTTTTTT
CASSHYPRTGELFF
>TRBJ2-5|-|TRBV7-6|many
TGTGCCAGCAGCTTAGTCGGACGAACCGGGGAGACCCAGTACTTC
CASSLVGRTGETQYF
>TRBJ2-3|-|TRBV11-2|few
TGTGCCAGCAGCTTAAGGAGGGAGTCTACAGATACGCAGTATTTT
CASSLRRESTDTQYF
>TRBJ1-1|-|TRBV28|many
TGTGCCAGCCTAAAGCGAAGGACAAAACTGGCTGAAGCTTTCTTT
CASLKRRTKLAEAFF
>TRBJ2-1|-|TRBV6-1|-
TGTGCCAGCAGTGAATCTTCATTGGTTAGCTCCTACAATGAGCAGTTCTTC
CASSESSLVSSYNEQFF
>TRBJ2-7|-|TRBV3-1|-
TGTGCCAGCAGCCCGAACCGGTTTTCCTACGAGCAGTACTTC
CASSPNRFSYEQYF
>TRBJ2-5|-|TRBV12-3/TRBV12-4|-
TGTGCCAGCAGTTTCCATCTACAGGGAAAAGAGACCCAGTACTTC
CASSFHLQGKETQYF
>TRBJ2-5|TRBD2|TRBV29-1|many
TGCAGCGTTGCCGGGACTAAAGAGACCCAGTACTTC
CSVAGTKETQYF
>TRBJ1-5|-|TRBV20-1|-
TGCAGTGCACACAGGGATGGCAGCAATCAGCCCCAGCATTTT
CSAHRDGSNQPQHF
>TRBJ1-2|-|TRBV3-1|-
TGTGCCAGCAGTCCTGACGGGACGGGTGGCTACACCTTC
CASSPDGTGGYTF
>TRBJ1-5|TRBD1|TRBV19|many
TGTGCCACCCCAGGGGGCGACAAGCAATCGGATAATCAGCCCCAGCATTTT
CATPGGDKQSDNQPQHF
>TRBJ1-1|-|TRBV12-3/TRBV12-4|-
TGTGCCAGAAGTTTACAGGCAGGGTACACTGAAGCTTTCTTT
CARSLQAGYTEAFF
>TRBJ2-3|TRBD2|TRBV6-2/TRBV6-3|many
TGTGCCAGCAGCCCGCGGACTAGCGGGAGTGCAGATACGCAGTATTTT
CASSPRTSGSADTQYF
>TRBJ2-1|-|TRBV20-1|few
TGCAGTGCTTCCCCACAGGGATCCGAGCGTTTGAGTAAGCAGTTCTTC
CSASPQGSERLSKQFF
>TRBJ1-2|-|TRBV12-3/TRBV12-4|many
TGTGCCAGCAGTTTAGCAAAGGGAAACTCCTATGGCTACACCTTC
CASSLAKGNSYGYTF